This T cell receptor beta chain was documented in a study of blood T cell repertoires in COVID-19. Whole-study context: Sites across the United States, Italy and Spain contributed samples from acute and convalescent COVID-19. In each case, the material was cDNA or gDNA derived from T cells, B-cell-depleted T cells, or PBMCs.

In the original workflow: Amplification with reference gene primers provided the estimates of nucleated cell counts. Profiling relied on immunoSEQ multiplex PCR, and the TCRdb table lists in-frame clones only, not all of them. D and trimming come from the DNA, and the V and J calls and clone size come from that table. The profile shows some 18,000 clones, about nine tenths of them singletons. Germline lookup yields CDR1 SGHVS and CDR2 FNYEAQ. The CDR3 extends over 13 amino acids. The V end was cut by 1 base, the J end by 7 bases, with 7 bases between. This chain uses TRBV7-6 with TRBJ2-2, with D possibly being TRBD1 (5 bases). The receptor was isolated from a human donor in a cohort sampled during active COVID-19. Sequencing used peripheral blood. Here the CDR3 reads CASSLVRVGELFF. The DNA for the CDR3 is TGTGCCAGCAGCTTAGTCAGGGTCGGGGAGCTGTTTTTT.